A selection of T cell receptor beta chains follows, all from one sample in a study of human T cells and chemical hapten exposure. MiXCR was run by TCRdb on the RACE reads, yielding one entry per CDR3 protein. Of about 70,000 distinct CDR3 sequences listed, 6% to 7% are singletons. What was sequenced was whole blood. These receptor sequences come from a female donor in good health. Some clones in this sample may be carry-over from other donors' samples. CDR3s include the opening cysteine and the closing phenylalanine or tryptophan. A D gene is named only where the DNA matches it firmly. Clone size is shown for a subset of rows, as once, few, many or a class of expanded clone.

D,J,size,V,DNA,CDR3
.,TRBJ2-7,many,TRBV20-1,TGCAGTGCCAGCTTAACTGACAGATACTACGAGCAGTACTTC,CSASLTDRYYEQYF
.,TRBJ1-5,few,TRBV19,TGTGCCAGCAGCCCTCGGGGGCGAGGTCAGCCCCAGCATTTT,CASSPRGRGQPQHF
TRBD1,TRBJ2-4,many,TRBV7-2,TGTGCCAGCAGCAACCCGACAGGGGGCTTATCCAAAAACATTCAGTACTTC,CASSNPTGGLSKNIQYF
TRBD1,TRBJ2-1,.,TRBV11-2,TGTGCCAGCACCAGAGACAGGGTCTACAATGAGCAGTTCTTC,CASTRDRVYNEQFF
TRBD1,TRBJ1-2,many,TRBV2,TGTGCCAGCAGTCCCCGGGGACAGGCCCTGCTAGGTGGCTACACCTTC,CASSPRGQALLGGYTF
.,TRBJ2-7,many,TRBV10-3,TGTGCCATCAGTGAACCTCAGGGGGGTGACGAGCAGTACTTC,CAISEPQGGDEQYF
TRBD2,TRBJ2-7,many,TRBV10-3,TGTGCCACAAGACTGACTAGCGGACTCTACGAGCAGTACTTC,CATRLTSGLYEQYF
TRBD2,TRBJ2-1,few,TRBV5-1,TGCGCCAGCAGCTTGGGTCTGAGCTCTAGCGGATACAATGAGCAGTTCTTC,CASSLGLSSSGYNEQFF
.,TRBJ2-7,many,TRBV27,TGTGCCAGCAAGACGCACGGGCAGGGGACCGACGAGCAGTACTTC,CASKTHGQGTDEQYF
TRBD2,TRBJ2-2,many,TRBV29-1,TGCAGCGTTACCGGGACTAGCAGCACCGGGGAGCTGTTTTTT,CSVTGTSSTGELFF
.,TRBJ2-4,many,TRBV28,TGTGCCAGCATGCATGACAAAAACATTCAGTACTTC,CASMHDKNIQYF
TRBD1,TRBJ1-2,many,TRBV27,TGTGCCAGCAGTTTAAAACAGGGGTTGGGGTATGGCTACACCTTC,CASSLKQGLGYGYTF
.,TRBJ2-5,many,TRBV12-3/TRBV12-4,TGTGCCAGCAATTCCCGTGGAGAGACCCAGTACTTC,CASNSRGETQYF
.,TRBJ2-6,few,TRBV28,TGTGCCAGCTCGGAACATTCTGGGGCCAACGTCCTGACTTTC,CASSEHSGANVLTF
TRBD2,TRBJ2-7,.,TRBV7-2,TGTGCCAGCAGCTTAGCGCTAGCGGGCACCTACGAGCAGTACTTC,CASSLALAGTYEQYF
TRBD2,TRBJ2-3,few,TRBV20-1,TGCAGTGCTAGCTGGCGGGGACTAGCGGGAGCCGCAGATACGCAGTATTTT,CSASWRGLAGAADTQYF
TRBD2,TRBJ2-2,.,TRBV9,TGTGCCAGCAGCGTAAGAGGGGGACTAGCGGGTAACACCGGGGAGCTGTTTTTT,CASSVRGGLAGNTGELFF
.,TRBJ2-5,few,TRBV28,TGTGCCAGCACCAACCCCGGGGAGACCCAGTACTTC,CASTNPGETQYF
.,TRBJ2-2,.,TRBV6-4,TGTGCCAGCAGTGAGGAGGGAGAGGGCACCGGGGAGCTGTTTTTT,CASSEEGEGTGELFF
.,TRBJ2-3,many,TRBV29-1,TGCAGCGCCCTGGAACCAGGGTGGACAGATACGCAGTATTTT,CSALEPGWTDTQYF
TRBD1,TRBJ1-6,few,TRBV6-1,TGTGCCAGCAGTGGGACCGGGACAGGGGCTTCACCCCTCCACTTT,CASSGTGTGASPLHF
.,TRBJ2-1,many,TRBV3-1,TGTGCCAGCAGCCAAGGCCTCCACAATGAGCAGTTCTTC,CASSQGLHNEQFF
.,TRBJ2-5,few,TRBV29-1,TGCAGCGTTAGTGGCGGGCCAAGAGAGACCCAGTACTTC,CSVSGGPRETQYF
TRBD1,TRBJ1-4,many,TRBV7-9,TGTGCCAGCAGCTTCGACAGGGCAACTAATGAAAAACTGTTTTTT,CASSFDRATNEKLFF